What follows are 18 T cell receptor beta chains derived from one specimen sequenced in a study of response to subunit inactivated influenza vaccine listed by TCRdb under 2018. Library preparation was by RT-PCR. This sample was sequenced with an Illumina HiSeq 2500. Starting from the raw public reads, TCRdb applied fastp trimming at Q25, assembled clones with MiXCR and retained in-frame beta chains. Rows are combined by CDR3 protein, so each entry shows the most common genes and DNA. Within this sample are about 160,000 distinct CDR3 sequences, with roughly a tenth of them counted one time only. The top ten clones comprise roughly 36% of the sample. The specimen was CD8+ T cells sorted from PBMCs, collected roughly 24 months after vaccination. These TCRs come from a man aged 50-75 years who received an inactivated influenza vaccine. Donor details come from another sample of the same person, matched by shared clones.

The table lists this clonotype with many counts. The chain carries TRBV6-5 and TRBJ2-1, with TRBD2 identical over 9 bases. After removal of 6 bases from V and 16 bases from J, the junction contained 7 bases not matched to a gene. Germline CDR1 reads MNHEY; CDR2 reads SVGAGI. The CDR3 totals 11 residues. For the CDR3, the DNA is TGTGCCAGCAGAGGATCGGGACTAGCCTTCTTC. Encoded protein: CASRGSGLAFF.

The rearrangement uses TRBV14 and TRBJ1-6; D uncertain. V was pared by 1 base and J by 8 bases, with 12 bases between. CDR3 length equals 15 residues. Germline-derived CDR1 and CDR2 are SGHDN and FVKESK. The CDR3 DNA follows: TGTGCCAGCAGCCAAGGAAATCTCCGATATTCACCCCTCCACTTT. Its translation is CASSQGNLRYSPLHF.

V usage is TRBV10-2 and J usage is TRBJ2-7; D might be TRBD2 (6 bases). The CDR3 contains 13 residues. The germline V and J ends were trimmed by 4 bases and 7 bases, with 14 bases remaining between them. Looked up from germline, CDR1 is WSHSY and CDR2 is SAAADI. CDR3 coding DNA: TGCGCCAGCAGTGGGGGGGACGCCCTGGAGCAGTACTTC. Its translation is CASSGGDALEQYF.

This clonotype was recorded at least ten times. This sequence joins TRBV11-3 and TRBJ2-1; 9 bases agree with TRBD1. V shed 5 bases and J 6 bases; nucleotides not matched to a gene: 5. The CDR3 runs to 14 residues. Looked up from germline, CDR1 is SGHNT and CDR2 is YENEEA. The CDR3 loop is CASSPPDRGNEQFF. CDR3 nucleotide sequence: TGTGCCAGCAGCCCCCCGGACAGGGGCAATGAGCAGTTCTTC.

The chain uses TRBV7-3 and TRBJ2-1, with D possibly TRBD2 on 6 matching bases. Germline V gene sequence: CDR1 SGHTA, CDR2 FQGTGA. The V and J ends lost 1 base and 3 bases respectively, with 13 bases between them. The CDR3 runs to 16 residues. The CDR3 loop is CASSLIYSGGYNEQFF. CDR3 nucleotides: TGTGCCAGCAGCTTAATCTATAGCGGAGGCTACAATGAGCAGTTCTTC. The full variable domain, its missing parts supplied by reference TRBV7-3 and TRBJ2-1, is GAGVSQTPSNKVTEKGKYVELRCDPISGHTALYWYRQSLGQGPEFLIYFQGTGAADDSGLPNDRFFAVRPEGSVSTLKIQRTERGDSAVYLCASSLIYSGGYNEQFFGPGTRLTVL.

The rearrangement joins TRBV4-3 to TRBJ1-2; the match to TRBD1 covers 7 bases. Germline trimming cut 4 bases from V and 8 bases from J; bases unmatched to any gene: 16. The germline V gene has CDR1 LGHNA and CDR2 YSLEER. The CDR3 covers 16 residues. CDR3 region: CASSLGTALGDVGYTF. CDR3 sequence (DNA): TGCGCCAGCAGCCTCGGGACAGCCCTAGGGGATGTGGGCTACACCTTC.

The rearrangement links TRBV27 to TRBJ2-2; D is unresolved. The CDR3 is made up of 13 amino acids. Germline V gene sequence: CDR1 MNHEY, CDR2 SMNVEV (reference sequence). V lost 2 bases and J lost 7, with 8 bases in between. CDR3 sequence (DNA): TGTGCCAGCAGTTTAGGAGTTATCGGGGAGCTGTTTTTT. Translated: CASSLGVIGELFF.

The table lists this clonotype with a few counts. DNA of the CDR3: TGTGCCAGCAGCACCTCACAGGGAACTAATGAAAAACTGTTTTTT. Its protein product is CASSTSQGTNEKLFF. V usage is TRBV3-1 and J usage is TRBJ1-4, with D perhaps matching TRBD1 (6 bases). Germline CDR1 reads LGHDT; CDR2 reads YNNKEL (reference sequence). V lost 5 bases and J lost 1, with 11 bases in between. This CDR3 has 15 residues.

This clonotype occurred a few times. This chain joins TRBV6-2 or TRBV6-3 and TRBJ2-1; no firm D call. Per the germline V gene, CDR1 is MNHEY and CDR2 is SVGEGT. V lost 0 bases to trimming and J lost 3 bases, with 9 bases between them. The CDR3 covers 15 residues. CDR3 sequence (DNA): TGTGCCAGCAGTTACTCGGCAGAGAACTACAATGAGCAGTTCTTC. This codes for CASSYSAENYNEQFF.

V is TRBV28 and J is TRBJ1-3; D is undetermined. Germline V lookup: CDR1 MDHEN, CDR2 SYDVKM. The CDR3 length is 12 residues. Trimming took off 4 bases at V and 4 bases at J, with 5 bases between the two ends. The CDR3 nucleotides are TGTGCCAGCAGTTATTCAGGAAACACCATATATTTT. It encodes CASSYSGNTIYF.

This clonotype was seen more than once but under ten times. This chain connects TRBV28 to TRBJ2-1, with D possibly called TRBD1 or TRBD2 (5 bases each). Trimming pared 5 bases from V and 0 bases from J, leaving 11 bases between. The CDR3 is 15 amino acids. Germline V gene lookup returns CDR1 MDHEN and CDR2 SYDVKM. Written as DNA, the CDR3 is TGTGCCAGCAGTCCGGGACCTCGCTCCTACAATGAGCAGTTCTTC. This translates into CASSPGPRSYNEQFF. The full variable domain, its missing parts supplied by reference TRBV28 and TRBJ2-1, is DVKVTQSSRYLVKRTGEKVFLECVQDMDHENMFWYRQDPGLGLRLIYFSYDVKMKEKGDIPEGYSVSREKKERFSLILESASTNQTSMYLCASSPGPRSYNEQFFGPGTRLTVL.

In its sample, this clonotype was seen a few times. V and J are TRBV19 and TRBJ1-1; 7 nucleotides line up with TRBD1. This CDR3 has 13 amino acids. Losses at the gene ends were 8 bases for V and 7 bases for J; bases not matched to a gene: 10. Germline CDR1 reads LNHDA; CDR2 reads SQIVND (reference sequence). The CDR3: CASVARDSGEAFF. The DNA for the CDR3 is TGTGCCAGTGTAGCCCGGGACAGCGGTGAAGCTTTCTTT.

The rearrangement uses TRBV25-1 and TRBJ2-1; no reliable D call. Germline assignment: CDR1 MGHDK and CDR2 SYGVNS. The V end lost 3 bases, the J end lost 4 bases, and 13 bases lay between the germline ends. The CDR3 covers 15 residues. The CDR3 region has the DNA TGTGCCAGCAGTGATAACGTCTATCTGTACAATGAGCAGTTCTTC. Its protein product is CASSDNVYLYNEQFF.

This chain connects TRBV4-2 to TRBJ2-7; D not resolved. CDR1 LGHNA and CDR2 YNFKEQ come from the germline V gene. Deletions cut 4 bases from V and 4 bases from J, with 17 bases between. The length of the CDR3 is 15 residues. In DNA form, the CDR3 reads TGTGCCAGCAGCCCGATGGACCTTGTTGGATACGAGCAGTACTTC. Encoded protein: CASSPMDLVGYEQYF.

Here the CDR3 reads CASSNIRVSGITDTQYF. For the CDR3, the DNA is TGTGCCAGCAGCAATATACGTGTTAGCGGGATCACAGATACGCAGTATTTT. The rearrangement links TRBV11-1 to TRBJ2-3; 8 positions agree with TRBD2. The CDR3 has 17 amino acids. The germline V gene encodes CDR1 SGHAT and CDR2 FQDESV (reference sequence). The ends lost 5 bases at V and 2 bases at J; junction bases unmatched: 12.

CDR3 in amino acids: CASTPGQGRSLVSGYTF. The CDR3 nucleotides are TGTGCCAGCACCCCCGGACAGGGAAGAAGTCTGGTATCTGGCTACACCTTC. The chain couples TRBV11-2 to TRBJ1-2, with TRBD1 identical over 8 bases. J was trimmed by 7 bases and V by 7 bases; bases with no gene match: 20. The CDR3 loop spans 17 amino acids. Per germline, CDR1 SGHAT and CDR2 FQNNGV.

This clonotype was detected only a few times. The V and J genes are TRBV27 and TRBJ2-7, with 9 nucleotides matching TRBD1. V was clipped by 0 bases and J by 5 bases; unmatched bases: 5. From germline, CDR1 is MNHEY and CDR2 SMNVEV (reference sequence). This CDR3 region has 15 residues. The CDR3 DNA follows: TGTGCCAGCAGTTTATCGGGACAGGGACTGCACGAGCAGTACTTC. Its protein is CASSLSGQGLHEQYF.

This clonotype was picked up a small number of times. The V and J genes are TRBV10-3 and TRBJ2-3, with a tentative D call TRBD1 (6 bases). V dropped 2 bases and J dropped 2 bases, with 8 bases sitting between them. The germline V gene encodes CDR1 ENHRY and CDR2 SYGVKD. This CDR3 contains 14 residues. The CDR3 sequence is CAISEPGATDTQYF. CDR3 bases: TGTGCCATCAGTGAGCCAGGGGCCACAGATACGCAGTATTTT.